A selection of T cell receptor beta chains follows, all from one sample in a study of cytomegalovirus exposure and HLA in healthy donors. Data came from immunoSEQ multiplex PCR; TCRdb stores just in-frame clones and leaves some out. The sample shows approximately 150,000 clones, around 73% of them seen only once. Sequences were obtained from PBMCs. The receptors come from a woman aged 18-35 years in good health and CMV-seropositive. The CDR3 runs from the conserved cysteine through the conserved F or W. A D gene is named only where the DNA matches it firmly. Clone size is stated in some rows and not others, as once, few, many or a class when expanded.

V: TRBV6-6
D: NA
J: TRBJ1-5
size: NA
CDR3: CASSPGQRNQPQHF
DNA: TGTGCCAGCAGTCCGGGACAACGCAATCAGCCCCAGCATTTT

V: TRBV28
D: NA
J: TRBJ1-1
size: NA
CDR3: CASSGSSGTEAFF
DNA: TGTGCCAGCAGTGGGTCTTCGGGCACTGAAGCTTTCTTT

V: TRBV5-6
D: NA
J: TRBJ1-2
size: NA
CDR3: CASSHFSNSYGYTF
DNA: TGTGCCAGCAGCCACTTTTCGAATAGCTATGGCTACACCTTC

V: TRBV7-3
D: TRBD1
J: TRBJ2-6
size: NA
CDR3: CASSQGQGLGANVLTF
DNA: TGTGCCAGCAGCCAAGGACAGGGGCTCGGGGCCAACGTCCTGACTTTC

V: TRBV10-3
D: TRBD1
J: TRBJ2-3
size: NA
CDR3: CASRDRASTDTQYF
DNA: TGTGCCAGCCGGGACAGGGCTTCCACAGATACGCAGTATTTT

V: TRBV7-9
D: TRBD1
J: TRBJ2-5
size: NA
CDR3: CSSSSDRAETQYF
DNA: TGTTCCAGCAGCTCTGACAGGGCTGAGACCCAGTACTTC

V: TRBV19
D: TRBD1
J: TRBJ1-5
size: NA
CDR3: CAVNTGGIGNQPQHF
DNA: TGTGCCGTGAATACAGGGGGAATCGGCAATCAGCCCCAGCATTTT

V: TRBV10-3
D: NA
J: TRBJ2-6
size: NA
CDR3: CAITGSSGANVLTF
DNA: TGTGCCATCACCGGTAGCTCTGGGGCCAACGTCCTGACTTTC

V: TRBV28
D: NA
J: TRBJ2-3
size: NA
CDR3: CASSPFGRDTQYF
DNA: TGTGCCAGCAGTCCCTTTGGGAGAGATACGCAGTATTTT

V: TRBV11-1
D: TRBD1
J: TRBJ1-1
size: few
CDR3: CASSLGTGLITEAFF
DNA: TGTGCCAGCAGCTTAGGGACAGGGTTGATCACTGAAGCTTTCTTT

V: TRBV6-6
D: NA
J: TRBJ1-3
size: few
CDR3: CASSPNLGGSGNTIYF
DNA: TGTGCCAGCAGCCCAAACCTAGGGGGCTCTGGAAACACCATATATTTT

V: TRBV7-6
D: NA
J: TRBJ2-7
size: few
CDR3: CASSLDNFAEQYF
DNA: TGTGCCAGCAGCTTGGACAACTTCGCCGAGCAGTACTTC

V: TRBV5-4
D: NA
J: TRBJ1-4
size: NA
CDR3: CASSKTGYEKLFF
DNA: TGTGCCAGCAGCAAAACAGGTTATGAAAAACTGTTTTTT

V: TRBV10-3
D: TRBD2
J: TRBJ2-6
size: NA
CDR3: CAISESRTSGGEFSGANVLTF
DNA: TGTGCCATCAGTGAGTCCCGGACTAGCGGGGGGGAGTTCTCTGGGGCCAACGTCCTGACTTTC

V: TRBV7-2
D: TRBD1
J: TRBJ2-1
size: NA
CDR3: CASSLPGGNEQFF
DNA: TGTGCCAGCAGCTTACCAGGGGGCAATGAGCAGTTCTTC

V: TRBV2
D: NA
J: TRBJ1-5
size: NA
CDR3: CASRWEGNQPQHF
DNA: TGTGCCAGCAGGTGGGAGGGGAATCAGCCCCAGCATTTT

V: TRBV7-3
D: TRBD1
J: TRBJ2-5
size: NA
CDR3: CASSWIGQAQETQYF
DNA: TGTGCCAGCAGCTGGATAGGACAGGCCCAAGAGACCCAGTACTTC

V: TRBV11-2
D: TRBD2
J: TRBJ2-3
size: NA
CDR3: CASSLTSGGAKDTQYF
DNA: TGTGCCAGCAGCTTAACTAGCGGGGGGGCCAAAGATACGCAGTATTTT

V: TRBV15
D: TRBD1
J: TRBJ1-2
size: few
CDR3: CATNTDRVNYGYTF
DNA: TGTGCCACCAATACCGACAGGGTAAACTATGGCTACACCTTC

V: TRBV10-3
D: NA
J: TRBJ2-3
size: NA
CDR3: CAIGGGSSTDTQYF
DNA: TGTGCCATCGGTGGCGGATCTAGCACAGATACGCAGTATTTT

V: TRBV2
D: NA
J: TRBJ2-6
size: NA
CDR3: CASKAGSSGANVLTF
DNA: TGTGCCAGCAAGGCGGGCAGCTCTGGGGCCAACGTCCTGACTTTC

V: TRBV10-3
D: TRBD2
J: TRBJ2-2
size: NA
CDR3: CAIPRRGANTGELFF
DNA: TGTGCCATCCCCAGGCGGGGGGCTAACACCGGGGAGCTGTTTTTT

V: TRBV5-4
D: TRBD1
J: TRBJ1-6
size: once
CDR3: CASTTGMNSPLHF
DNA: TGTGCCAGCACGACAGGGATGAATTCACCCCTCCACTTT

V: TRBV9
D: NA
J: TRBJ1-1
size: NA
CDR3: CASSPQGAAEAFF
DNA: TGTGCCAGCAGCCCACAGGGAGCCGCTGAAGCTTTCTTT

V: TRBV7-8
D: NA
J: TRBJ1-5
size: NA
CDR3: CASSLVEGRNQPQHF
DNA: TGTGCCAGCAGCTTAGTGGAGGGTCGCAATCAGCCCCAGCATTTT

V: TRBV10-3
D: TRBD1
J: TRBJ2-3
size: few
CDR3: CAITPTGTKDTQYF
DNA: TGTGCCATCACCCCGACAGGGACGAAAGATACGCAGTATTTT

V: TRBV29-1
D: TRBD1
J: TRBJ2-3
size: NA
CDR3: CSVQGADTQYF
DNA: TGCAGCGTTCAGGGGGCAGATACGCAGTATTTT

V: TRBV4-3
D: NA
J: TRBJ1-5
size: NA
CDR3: CASSQDRDYSNQPQHF
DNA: TGCGCCAGCAGCCAGGACCGGGACTATAGCAATCAGCCCCAGCATTTT

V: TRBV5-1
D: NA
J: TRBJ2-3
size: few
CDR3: CASSSGGTDTQYF
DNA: TGCGCCAGCAGCTCCGGGGGCACAGATACGCAGTATTTT

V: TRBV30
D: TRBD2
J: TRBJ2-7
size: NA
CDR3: CAWTTTSGAYEQYF
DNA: TGTGCCTGGACGACCACTAGCGGGGCTTACGAGCAGTACTTC

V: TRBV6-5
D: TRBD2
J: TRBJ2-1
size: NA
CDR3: CASRPGTSPDGEQFF
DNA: TGTGCCAGCAGGCCCGGGACTAGCCCGGACGGTGAGCAGTTCTTC

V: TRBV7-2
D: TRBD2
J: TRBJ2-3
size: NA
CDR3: CASSPRLAGSSGDTQYF
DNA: TGTGCCAGCAGCCCCCGACTAGCGGGCTCCTCCGGAGATACGCAGTATTTT

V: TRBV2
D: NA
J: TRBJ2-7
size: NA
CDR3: CASSVRDSQYEQYF
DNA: TGTGCCAGCTCAGTCCGGGACTCCCAGTACGAGCAGTACTTC

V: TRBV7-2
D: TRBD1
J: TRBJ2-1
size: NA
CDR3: CASSQGQGAQNEQFF
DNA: TGTGCCAGCAGCCAAGGACAGGGGGCTCAAAATGAGCAGTTCTTC

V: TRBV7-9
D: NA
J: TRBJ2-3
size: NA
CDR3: CASSSYTDTQYF
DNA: TGTGCCAGCAGCTCTTACACAGATACGCAGTATTTT

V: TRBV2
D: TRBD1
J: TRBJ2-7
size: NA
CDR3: CASSNRGEEQYF
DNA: TGTGCCAGCAGTAACAGGGGGGAGGAGCAGTACTTC

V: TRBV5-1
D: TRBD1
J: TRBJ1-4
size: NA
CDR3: CASSLTGQGGEKLFF
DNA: TGCGCCAGCAGCTTGACGGGACAGGGAGGCGAAAAACTGTTTTTT

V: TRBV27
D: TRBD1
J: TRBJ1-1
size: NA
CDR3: CASTTGGGVEAFF
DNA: TGTGCCAGCACCACAGGGGGGGGAGTTGAAGCTTTCTTT

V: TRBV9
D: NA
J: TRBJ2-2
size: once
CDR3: CASRVYNTGELFF
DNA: TGTGCCAGCAGGGTCTACAACACCGGGGAGCTGTTTTTT

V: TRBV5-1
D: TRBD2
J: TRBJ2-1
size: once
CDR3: CASSIGGGAENEQFF
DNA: TGCGCCAGCAGTATAGGCGGGGGGGCGGAGAATGAGCAGTTCTTC

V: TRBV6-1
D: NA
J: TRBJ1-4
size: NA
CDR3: CASSEAWGVGGEKLFF
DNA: TGTGCCAGCAGTGAAGCGTGGGGGGTTGGTGGTGAAAAACTGTTTTTT

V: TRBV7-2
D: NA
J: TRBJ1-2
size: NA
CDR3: CASSLGRGGTYGYTF
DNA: TGTGCCAGCAGCTTAGGCCGAGGCGGAACCTATGGCTACACCTTC

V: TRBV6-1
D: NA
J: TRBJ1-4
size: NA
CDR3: CASSINQGLNEKLFF
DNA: TGTGCCAGCAGTATCAACCAGGGACTTAATGAAAAACTGTTTTTT

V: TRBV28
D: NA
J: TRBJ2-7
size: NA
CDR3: CASRPFTVMSYEQYF
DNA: TGTGCCAGCAGGCCCTTTACTGTGATGAGTTACGAGCAGTACTTC

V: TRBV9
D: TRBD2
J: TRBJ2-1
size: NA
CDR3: CASSGRTSLNEQFF
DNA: TGTGCCAGCAGCGGAAGGACTAGTCTAAATGAGCAGTTCTTC

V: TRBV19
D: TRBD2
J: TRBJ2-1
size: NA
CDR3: CASSVRRAGGLYRNEQFF
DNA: TGTGCCAGTAGTGTTAGACGCGCGGGGGGGCTCTACCGCAATGAGCAGTTCTTC

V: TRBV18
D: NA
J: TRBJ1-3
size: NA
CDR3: CASSVSSGNTIYF
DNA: TGTGCCAGCTCCGTGAGCTCTGGAAACACCATATATTTT

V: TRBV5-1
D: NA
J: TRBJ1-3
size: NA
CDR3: CASSPSVTPGNTIYF
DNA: TGCGCCAGCAGTCCCAGTGTTACGCCCGGAAACACCATATATTTT

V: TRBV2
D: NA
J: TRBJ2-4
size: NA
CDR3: CASSPGIAKNIQYF
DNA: TGTGCCAGCAGCCCAGGCATAGCCAAAAACATTCAGTACTTC

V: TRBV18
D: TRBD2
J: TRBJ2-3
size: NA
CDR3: CASSPMGLSGTDTQYF
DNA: TGTGCCAGCTCACCAATGGGACTAAGTGGCACAGATACGCAGTATTTT

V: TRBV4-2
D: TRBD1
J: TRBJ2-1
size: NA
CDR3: CASSQDRGLYNEQFF
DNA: TGTGCCAGCAGCCAAGACAGGGGGCTTTACAATGAGCAGTTCTTC